This T cell receptor (beta chain) was documented in a study of T cell repertoires in cytomegalovirus infection. Study summary: Public signatures in TCR beta pointed to CMV infection and matching HLA type. Study-wide results and limits: Ex vivo responses were dominated by HLA-C-restricted CMV-specific TCR beta clonotypes.

The V end was cut by 5 bases, the J end by 4 bases, with 17 bases between. The germline gives CDR1 LNHDA, CDR2 SQIVND (reference sequence). This CDR3 spans 15 amino acids. MiXCR, run by TCRdb on the reads, gives a single entry per CDR3 protein. The sample consists of 110,000 to 150,000 distinct CDR3 sequences, over 25% of them appearing once. This clonotype has just a few counts. As yet, its antigen is unknown. Sequenced material: CD8+ T cells from cultured PBMCs, taken from culture after CMV antigen stimulation. This clonotype was obtained from a human donor in good health (CMV status not recorded). Some clones in this sample may be carry-over from other donors' samples. The V call is TRBV19, the J call TRBJ1-2, with D perhaps matching TRBD1 (6 bases). CDR3 nucleotide sequence: TGTGCCAGTAGTCTCGGGACAAGAGCTTTCTATGGCTACACCTTC. This encodes CASSLGTRAFYGYTF.